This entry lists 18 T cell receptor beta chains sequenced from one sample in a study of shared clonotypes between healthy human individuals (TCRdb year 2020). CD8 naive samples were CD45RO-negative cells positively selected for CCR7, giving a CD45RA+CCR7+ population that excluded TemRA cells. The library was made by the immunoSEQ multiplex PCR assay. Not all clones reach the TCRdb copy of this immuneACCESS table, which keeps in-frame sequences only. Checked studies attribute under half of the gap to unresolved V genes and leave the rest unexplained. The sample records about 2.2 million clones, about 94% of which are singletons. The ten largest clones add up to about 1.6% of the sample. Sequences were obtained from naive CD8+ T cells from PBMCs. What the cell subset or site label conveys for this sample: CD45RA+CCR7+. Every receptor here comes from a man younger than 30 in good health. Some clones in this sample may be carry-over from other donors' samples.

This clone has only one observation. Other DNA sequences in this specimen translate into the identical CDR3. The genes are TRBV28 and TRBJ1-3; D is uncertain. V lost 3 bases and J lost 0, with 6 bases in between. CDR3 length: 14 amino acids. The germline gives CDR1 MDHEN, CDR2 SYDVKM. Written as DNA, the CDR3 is TGTGCCAGCAGTTTGAGAGGCTCTGGAAACACCATATATTTT. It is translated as CASSLRGSGNTIYF.

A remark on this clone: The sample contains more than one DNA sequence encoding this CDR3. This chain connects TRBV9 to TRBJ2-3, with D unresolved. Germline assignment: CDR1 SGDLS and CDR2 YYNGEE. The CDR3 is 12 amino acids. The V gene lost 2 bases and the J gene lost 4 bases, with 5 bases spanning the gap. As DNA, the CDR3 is TGTGCCAGCAGCGTTGGGTCAGATACGCAGTATTTT. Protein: CASSVGSDTQYF.

The CDR3 sequence: CASSVATSGGYEQYF. The CDR3, as DNA: TGTGCCAGCAGCGTAGCGACTAGCGGGGGGTACGAGCAGTACTTC. V gene TRBV9 combines with J gene TRBJ2-7, with 13 bases that match TRBD2. Per germline, CDR1 SGDLS and CDR2 YYNGEE. The CDR3 sequence is 15 residues long. J gave up 4 bases and V 0 bases, and 1 base lay outside the gene matches.

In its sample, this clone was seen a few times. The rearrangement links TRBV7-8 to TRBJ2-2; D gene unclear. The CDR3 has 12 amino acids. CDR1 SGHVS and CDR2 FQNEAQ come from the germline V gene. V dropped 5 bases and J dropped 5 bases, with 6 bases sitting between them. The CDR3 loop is CASSPWTGELFF. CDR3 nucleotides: TGTGCCAGCAGCCCATGGACCGGGGAGCTGTTTTTT.

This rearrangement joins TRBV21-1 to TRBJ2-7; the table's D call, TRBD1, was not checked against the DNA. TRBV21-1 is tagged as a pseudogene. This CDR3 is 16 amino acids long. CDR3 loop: CASSSSPDSPDYEQYF. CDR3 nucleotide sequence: TGTGCCAGCAGCAGCAGTCCCGACAGTCCGGACTACGAGCAGTACTTC.

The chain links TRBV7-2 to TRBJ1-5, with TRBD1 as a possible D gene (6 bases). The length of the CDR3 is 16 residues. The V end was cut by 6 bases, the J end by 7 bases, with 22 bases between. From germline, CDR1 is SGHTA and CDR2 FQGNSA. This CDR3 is CASSPIGGARGQPQHF. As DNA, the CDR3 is TGTGCCAGCAGTCCCATTGGGGGGGCGCGTGGACAGCCCCAGCATTTT.

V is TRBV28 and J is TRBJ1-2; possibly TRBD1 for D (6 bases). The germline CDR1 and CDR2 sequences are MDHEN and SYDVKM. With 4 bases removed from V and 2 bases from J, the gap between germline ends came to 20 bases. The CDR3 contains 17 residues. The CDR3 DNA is TGTGCCAGCAGTTCTGGGACACCCGAAGGGACCAACTATGGCTACACCTTC. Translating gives CASSSGTPEGTNYGYTF.

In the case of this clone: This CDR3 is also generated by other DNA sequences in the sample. This chain's CDR3 is CSVEKGSPYEQYF. As DNA, the CDR3 is TGCAGCGTTGAAAAGGGGTCCCCCTACGAGCAGTACTTC. The J gene is TRBJ2-7, the V gene TRBV29-1; D is perhaps TRBD1 (5 bases). Trimming took off 2 bases at V and 2 bases at J, with 10 bases between the two ends. Germline V lookup: CDR1 SQVTM, CDR2 ANQGSEA. CDR3 length: 13 amino acids.

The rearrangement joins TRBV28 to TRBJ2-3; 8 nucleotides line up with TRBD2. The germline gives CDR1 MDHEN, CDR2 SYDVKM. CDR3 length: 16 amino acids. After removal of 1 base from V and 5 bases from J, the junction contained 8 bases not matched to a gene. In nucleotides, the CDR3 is TGTGCCAGCAGTTTATCGGTACTAGCGGTGGGAGATACGCAGTATTTT. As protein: CASSLSVLAVGDTQYF.

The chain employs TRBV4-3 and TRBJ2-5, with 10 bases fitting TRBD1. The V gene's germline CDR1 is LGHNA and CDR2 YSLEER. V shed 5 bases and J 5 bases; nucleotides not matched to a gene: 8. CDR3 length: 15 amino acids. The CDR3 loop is CASSTGTGAQETQYF. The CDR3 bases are TGCGCCAGCAGCACAGGGACAGGGGCGCAGGAGACCCAGTACTTC.

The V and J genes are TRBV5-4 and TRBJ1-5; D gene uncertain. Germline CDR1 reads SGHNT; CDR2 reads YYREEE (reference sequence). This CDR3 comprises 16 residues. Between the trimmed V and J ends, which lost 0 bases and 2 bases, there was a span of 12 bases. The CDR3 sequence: CASSLEGGRGNQPQHF. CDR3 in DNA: TGTGCCAGCAGCTTGGAAGGAGGCAGAGGCAATCAGCCCCAGCATTTT.

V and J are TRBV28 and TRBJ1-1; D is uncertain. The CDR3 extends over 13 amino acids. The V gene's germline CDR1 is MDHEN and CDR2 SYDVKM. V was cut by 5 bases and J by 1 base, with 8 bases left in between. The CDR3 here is CASSIGQNTEAFF. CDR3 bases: TGTGCCAGCAGTATAGGGCAGAACACTGAAGCTTTCTTT.

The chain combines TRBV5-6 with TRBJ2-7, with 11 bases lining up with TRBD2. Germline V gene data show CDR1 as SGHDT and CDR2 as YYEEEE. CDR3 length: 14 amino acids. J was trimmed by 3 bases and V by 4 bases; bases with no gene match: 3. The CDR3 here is CASSVGTSGYEQYF. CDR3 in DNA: TGTGCCAGCAGCGTAGGGACTAGCGGCTACGAGCAGTACTTC.

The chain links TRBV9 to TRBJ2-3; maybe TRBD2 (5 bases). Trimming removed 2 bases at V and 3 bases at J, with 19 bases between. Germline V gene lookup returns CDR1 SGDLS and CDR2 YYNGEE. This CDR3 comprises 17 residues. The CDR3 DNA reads TGTGCCAGCAGCGTCAACCTAGGGAGCGAGAAGACAGATACGCAGTATTTT. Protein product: CASSVNLGSEKTDTQYF.

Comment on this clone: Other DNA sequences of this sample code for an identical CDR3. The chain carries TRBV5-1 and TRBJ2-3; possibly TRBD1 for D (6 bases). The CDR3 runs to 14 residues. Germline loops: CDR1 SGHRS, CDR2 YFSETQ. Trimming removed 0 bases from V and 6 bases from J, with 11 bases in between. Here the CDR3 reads CASSLEGGRDTQYF. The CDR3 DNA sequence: TGCGCCAGCAGCTTGGAAGGGGGTAGGGATACGCAGTATTTT.

CDR3 region: CASSERIPAGEQYF. For the CDR3, the DNA is TGTGCCAGCAGTGAACGCATTCCTGCGGGGGAGCAGTACTTC. V gene TRBV6-1 combines with J gene TRBJ2-7; D is perhaps TRBD2 (6 bases). Germline loops: CDR1 MNHNS, CDR2 SASEGT. The V gene lost 2 bases and the J gene lost 7 bases, with 15 bases spanning the gap. The CDR3 loop spans 14 amino acids.

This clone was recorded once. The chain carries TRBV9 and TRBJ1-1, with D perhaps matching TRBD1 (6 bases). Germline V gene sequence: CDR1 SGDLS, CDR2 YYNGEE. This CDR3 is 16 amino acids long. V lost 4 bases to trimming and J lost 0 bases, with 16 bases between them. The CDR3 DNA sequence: TGTGCCAGCAGCCTAGAGGGGGGGATCATGAACACTGAAGCTTTCTTT. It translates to CASSLEGGIMNTEAFF.

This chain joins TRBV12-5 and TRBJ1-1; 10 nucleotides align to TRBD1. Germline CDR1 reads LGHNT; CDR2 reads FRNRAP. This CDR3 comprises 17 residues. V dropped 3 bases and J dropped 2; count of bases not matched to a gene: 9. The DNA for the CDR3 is TGTGCTAGTGGTTTTGGGGACCGGGACAGGGGTAACACTGAAGCTTTCTTT. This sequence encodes CASGFGDRDRGNTEAFF.